This TCR beta chain was documented in a study of T cells in women clearing cervical HPV infection. Study at large: Blood came at first lesion visit for cases, post-clearance for controls. Study-wide results and caveats: CIN3+ cases had significantly higher TCR richness than controls; evenness did not differ.

Notes on this clone: No antigen is known for it.

The assay was immunoSEQ multiplex PCR, and TCRdb's table has in-frame clones only and misses some. The sample shows 40,000 to 45,000 clones, and more than 1% sits with its ten largest clones. The source material was blood buffy coat. The receptor comes from a woman between 18 and 70 years old with a cervical HPV16 infection that either progressed to CIN3+ or cleared (not recorded which).

The CDR3 DNA, read in part, is TGTGCCAGCAGTTTACCACAGGGGAGAGGC. Translating it yields CASSLPQGRG. The complete CDR3 sequence is CASSLPQGRGYTF. The V gene is TRBV12-3 or TRBV12-4, the J gene TRBJ1-2, with 7 bases aligning to TRBD1. From the germline J gene comes the end of the CDR3, since the read stops 3 residues before it. The CDR3 has 13 residues.